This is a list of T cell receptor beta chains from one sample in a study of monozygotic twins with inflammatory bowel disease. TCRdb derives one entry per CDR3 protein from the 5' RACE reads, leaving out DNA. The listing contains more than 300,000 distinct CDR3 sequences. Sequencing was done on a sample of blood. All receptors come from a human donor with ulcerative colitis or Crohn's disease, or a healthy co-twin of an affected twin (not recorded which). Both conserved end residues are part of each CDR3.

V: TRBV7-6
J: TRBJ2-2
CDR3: CASSFLAVTGGTGELFF

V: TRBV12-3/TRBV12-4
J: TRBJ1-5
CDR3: CASSLATDSNQPQHF

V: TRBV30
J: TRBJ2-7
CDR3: CALTKGVPNYEQYF

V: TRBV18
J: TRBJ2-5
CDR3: CASSPTGTGAGETQYF

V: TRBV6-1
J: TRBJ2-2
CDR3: CASGKAGARGTGELFF

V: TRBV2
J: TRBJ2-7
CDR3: CASIGGAWNEQYF

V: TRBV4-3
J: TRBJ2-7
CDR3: CASSPGLAGGPDEQYF

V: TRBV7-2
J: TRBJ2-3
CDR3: CASSKVGDTQYF

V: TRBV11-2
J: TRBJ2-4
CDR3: CASSLDFLTSGFKNMQYF

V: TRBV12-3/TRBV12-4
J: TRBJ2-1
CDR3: CASRNNLVDEQFF

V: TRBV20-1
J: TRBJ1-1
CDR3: CSARAARWNTEAFF

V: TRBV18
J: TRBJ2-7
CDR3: CASSPSYGLAESYEQYF